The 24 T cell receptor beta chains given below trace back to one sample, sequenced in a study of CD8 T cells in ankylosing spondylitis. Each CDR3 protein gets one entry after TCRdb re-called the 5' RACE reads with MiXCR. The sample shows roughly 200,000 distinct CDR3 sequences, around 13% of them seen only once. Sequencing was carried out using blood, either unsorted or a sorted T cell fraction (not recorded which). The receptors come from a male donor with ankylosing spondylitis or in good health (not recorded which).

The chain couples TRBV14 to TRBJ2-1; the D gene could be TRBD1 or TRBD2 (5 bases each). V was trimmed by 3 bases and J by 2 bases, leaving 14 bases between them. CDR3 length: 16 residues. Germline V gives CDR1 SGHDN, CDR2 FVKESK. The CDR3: CASSQPRGAAYNEQFF. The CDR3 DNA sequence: TGTGCCAGCAGCCAGCCCCGGGGCGCGGCCTACAATGAGCAGTTCTTC.

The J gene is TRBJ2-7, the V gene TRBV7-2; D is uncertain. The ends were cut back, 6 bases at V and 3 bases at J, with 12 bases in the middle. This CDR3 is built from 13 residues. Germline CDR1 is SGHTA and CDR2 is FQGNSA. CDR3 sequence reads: CASSPTTYYEQYF. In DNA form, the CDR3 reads TGTGCCAGCAGTCCCACTACCTACTACGAGCAGTACTTC. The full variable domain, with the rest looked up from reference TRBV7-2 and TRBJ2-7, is GAGVSQSPSNKVTEKGKDVELRCDPISGHTALYWYRQSLGQGLEFLIYFQGNSAPDKSGLPSDRFSAERTGGSVSTLTIQRTQQEDSAVYLCASSPTTYYEQYFGPGTRLTVT.

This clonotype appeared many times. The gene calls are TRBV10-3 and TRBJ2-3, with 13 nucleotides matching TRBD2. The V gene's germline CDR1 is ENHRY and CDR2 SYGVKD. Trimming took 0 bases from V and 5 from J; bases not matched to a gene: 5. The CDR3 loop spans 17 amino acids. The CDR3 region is CAISESPGLAGLDTQYF. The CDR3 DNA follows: TGTGCCATCAGTGAGTCGCCGGGACTAGCGGGATTAGATACGCAGTATTTT.

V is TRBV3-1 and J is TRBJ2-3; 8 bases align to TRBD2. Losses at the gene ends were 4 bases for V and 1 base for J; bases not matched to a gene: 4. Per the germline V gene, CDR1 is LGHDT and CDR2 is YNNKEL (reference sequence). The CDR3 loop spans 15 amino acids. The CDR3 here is CASSRPRGGTDTQYF. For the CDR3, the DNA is TGTGCCAGCAGCCGCCCGCGGGGGGGCACAGATACGCAGTATTTT.

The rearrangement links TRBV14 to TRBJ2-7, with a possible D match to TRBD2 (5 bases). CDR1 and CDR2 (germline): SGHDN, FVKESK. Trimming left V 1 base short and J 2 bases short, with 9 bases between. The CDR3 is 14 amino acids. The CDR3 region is CASSQAEETYEQYF. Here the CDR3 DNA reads TGTGCCAGCAGCCAAGCGGAGGAGACCTACGAGCAGTACTTC.

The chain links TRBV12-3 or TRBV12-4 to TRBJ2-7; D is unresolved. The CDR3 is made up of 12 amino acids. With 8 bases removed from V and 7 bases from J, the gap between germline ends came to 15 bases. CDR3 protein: CASGSIRLEQYF. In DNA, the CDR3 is TGTGCCAGCGGGTCTATTCGTTTGGAGCAGTACTTC.

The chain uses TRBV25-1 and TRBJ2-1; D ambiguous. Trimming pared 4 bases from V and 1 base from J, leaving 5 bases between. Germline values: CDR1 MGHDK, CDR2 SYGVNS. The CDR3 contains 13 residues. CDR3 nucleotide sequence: TGTGCCAGCAGTGTAGAGTCCTACAATGAGCAGTTCTTC. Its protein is CASSVESYNEQFF. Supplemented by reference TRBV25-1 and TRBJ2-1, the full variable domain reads EADIYQTPRYLVIGTGKKITLECSQTMGHDKMYWYQQDPGMELHLIHYSYGVNSTEKGDLSSESTVSRIRTEHFPLTLESARPSHTSQYLCASSVESYNEQFFGPGTRLTVL.

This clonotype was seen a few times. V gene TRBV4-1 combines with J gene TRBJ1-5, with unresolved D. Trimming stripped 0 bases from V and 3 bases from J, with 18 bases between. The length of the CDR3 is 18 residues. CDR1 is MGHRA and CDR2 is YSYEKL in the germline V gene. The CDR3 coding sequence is TGCGCCAGCAGCCAAGACGGGCTCGGGCAATCTTTCAATCAGCCCCAGCATTTT. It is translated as CASSQDGLGQSFNQPQHF.

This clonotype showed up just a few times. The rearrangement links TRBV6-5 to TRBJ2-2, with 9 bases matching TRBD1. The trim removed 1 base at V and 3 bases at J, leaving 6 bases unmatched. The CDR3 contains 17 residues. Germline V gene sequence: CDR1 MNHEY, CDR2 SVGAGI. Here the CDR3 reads CASSYYPGQGYTGELFF. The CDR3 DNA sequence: TGTGCCAGCAGTTACTACCCGGGACAGGGTTACACCGGGGAGCTGTTTTTT.

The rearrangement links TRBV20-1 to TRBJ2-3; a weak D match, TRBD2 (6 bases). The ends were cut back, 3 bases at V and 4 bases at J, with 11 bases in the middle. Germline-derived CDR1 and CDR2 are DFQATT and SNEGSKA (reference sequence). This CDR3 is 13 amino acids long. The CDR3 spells CSASDGTADTQYF. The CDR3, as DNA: TGCAGTGCTAGCGATGGGACTGCAGATACGCAGTATTTT.

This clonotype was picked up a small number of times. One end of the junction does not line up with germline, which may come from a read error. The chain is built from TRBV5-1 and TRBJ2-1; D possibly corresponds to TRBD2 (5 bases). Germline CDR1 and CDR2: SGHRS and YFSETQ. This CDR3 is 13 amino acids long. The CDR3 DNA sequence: TGCGGCAGCAGGTGGAGCCGAGGGAATGAGCAGTTCTTC. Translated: CGSRWSRGNEQFF.

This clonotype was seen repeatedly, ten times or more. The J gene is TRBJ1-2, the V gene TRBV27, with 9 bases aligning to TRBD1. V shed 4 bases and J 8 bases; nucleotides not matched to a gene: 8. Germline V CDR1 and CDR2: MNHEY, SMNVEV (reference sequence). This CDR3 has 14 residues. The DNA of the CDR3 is TGTGCCAGCAGTTCTGTGACAGGGGGTTGGGGCTACACCTTC. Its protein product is CASSSVTGGWGYTF.

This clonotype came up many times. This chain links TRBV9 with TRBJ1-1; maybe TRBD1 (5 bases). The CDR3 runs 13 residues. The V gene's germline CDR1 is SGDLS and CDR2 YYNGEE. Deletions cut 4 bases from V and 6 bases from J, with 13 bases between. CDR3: CASSPWGDPEAFF. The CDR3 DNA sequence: TGTGCCAGCAGCCCGTGGGGGGACCCTGAAGCTTTCTTT.

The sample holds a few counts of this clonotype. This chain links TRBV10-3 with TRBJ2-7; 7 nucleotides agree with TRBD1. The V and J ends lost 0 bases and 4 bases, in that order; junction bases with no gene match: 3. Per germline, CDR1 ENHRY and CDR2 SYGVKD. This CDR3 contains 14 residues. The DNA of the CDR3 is TGTGCCATCAGTGAGTCAAGGACAGGTTACGAGCAGTACTTC. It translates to CAISESRTGYEQYF.

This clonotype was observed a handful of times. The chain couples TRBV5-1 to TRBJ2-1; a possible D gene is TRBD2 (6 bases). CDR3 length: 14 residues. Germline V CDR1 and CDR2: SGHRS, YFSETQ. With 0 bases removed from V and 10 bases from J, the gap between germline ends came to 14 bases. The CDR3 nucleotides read TGCGCCAGCAGCTTGGAAGGCCCTGCGGGGGAGCAGTTCTTC. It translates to CASSLEGPAGEQFF.

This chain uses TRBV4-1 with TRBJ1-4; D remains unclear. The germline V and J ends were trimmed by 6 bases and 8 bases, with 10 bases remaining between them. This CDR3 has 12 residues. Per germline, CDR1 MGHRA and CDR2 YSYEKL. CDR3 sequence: CASRREEEKLFF. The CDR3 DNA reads TGCGCCAGCAGGAGGGAGGAAGAAAAACTGTTTTTT.

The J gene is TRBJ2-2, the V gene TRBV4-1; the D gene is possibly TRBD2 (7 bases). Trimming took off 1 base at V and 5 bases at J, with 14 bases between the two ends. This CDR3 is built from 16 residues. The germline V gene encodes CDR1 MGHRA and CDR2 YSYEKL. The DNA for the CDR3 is TGCGCCAGCAGCCAAGTTGGAAGGGGGGGGACCGGGGAGCTGTTTTTT. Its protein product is CASSQVGRGGTGELFF.

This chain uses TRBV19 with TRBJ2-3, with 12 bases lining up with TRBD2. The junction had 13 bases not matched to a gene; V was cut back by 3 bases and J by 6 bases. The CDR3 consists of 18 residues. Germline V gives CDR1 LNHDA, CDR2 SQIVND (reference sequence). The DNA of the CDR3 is TGTGCCAGTAGTATTTCATCGGGACTAGCGGGCAATTTGGATACGCAGTATTTT. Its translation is CASSISSGLAGNLDTQYF.

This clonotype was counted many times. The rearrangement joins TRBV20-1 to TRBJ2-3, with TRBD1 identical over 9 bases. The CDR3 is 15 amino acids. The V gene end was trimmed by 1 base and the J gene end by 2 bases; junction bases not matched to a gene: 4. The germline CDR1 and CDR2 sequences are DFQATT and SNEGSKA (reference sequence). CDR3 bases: TGCAGTGCTAGAGGGACAGGGGCCCTCACAGATACGCAGTATTTT. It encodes CSARGTGALTDTQYF.

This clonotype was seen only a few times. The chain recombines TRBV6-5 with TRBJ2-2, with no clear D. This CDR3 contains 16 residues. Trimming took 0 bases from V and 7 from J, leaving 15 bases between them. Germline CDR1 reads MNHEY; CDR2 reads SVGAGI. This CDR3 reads CASSYSFPGSGGELFF. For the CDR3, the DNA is TGTGCCAGCAGTTACTCATTTCCAGGTTCAGGCGGGGAGCTGTTTTTT.

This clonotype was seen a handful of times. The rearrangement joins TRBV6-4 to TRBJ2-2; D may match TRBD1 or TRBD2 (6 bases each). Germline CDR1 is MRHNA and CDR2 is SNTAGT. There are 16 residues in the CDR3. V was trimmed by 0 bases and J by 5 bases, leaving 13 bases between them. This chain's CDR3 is CASSDSEQGRTGELFF. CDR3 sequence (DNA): TGTGCCAGCAGTGACTCGGAGCAGGGGAGGACCGGGGAGCTGTTTTTT.

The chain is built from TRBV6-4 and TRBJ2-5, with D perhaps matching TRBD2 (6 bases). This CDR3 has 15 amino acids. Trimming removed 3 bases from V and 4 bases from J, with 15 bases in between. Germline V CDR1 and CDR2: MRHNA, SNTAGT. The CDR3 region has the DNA TGTGCCAGCAGTGAAGGTTTGGGACTTGGAGAGACCCAGTACTTC. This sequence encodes CASSEGLGLGETQYF.

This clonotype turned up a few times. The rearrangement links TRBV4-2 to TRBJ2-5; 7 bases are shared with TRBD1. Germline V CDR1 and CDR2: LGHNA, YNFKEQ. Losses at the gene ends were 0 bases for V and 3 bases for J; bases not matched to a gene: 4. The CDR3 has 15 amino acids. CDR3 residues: CASSQDGGQEETQYF. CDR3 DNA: TGTGCCAGCAGCCAAGATGGCGGACAGGAAGAGACCCAGTACTTC.

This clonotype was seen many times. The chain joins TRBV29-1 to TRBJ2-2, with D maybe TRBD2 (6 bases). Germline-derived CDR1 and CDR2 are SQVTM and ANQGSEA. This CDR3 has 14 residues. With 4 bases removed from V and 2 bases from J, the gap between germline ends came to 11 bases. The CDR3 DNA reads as TGCAGCGTTGGGGGGGAAGTCAACACCGGGGAGCTGTTTTTT. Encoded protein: CSVGGEVNTGELFF.